The entry below gives a single T cell receptor beta chain sequence along with its context. Its antigen remains unknown. Assay: immunoSEQ multiplex PCR; the TCRdb copy retains only in-frame clones and omits some. Altogether about 11,000 clones are present, 96% being singletons, with the ten largest covering around 0.86%. This sample is drawn from a study of monozygotic twins with cystic fibrosis. Overall study: Roughly 3.3 micrograms of fragmented DNA underwent roughly 15 PCR cycles for library preparation. General study results and limits: Co-twins had the most similar V usage for 13 of 16 pairs, J for 8.

J gave up 6 bases and V 4 bases, and 19 bases lay outside the gene matches. Per the germline V gene, CDR1 is MGHRA and CDR2 is YSYEKL. The CDR3 has 19 residues. The V gene is TRBV4-1, the J gene TRBJ2-4; 9 bases align to TRBD1. The receptor was isolated from a boy aged 10-17 years with cystic fibrosis. Sequenced sample: blood. The CDR3 reads CASSRYGTGFQSSGNIQYF. The CDR3 DNA reads TGCGCCAGCAGCCGTTACGGGACAGGGTTTCAGTCGAGCGGAAACATTCAGTACTTC.